These 21 T cell receptor beta chains were all obtained from the same sample, sequenced in a study of vaccination and CD4 T cells after COVID-19. No antigen is known for these receptors. Sequencing of cultured CD4+ T cell DNA used the Oncomine TCR Beta short-read assay. MiXCR was run by TCRdb on the PCR reads, yielding one entry per CDR3 protein. The sample consists of roughly 15,000 distinct CDR3 sequences, around three quarters of them appearing once. Treatment indicated: roughly ten-day PBMC culture with coronavirus spike peptide pools or control peptides (ViraFEST assay). Sequencing input: CD4+ T cells from blood, cultured in vitro. The source is a human donor who had recovered from COVID-19.

This chain uses TRBV20-1 with TRBJ2-5; tentative D call: TRBD2 (5 bases). V was clipped by 1 base and J by 5 bases, with 17 bases between them. In germline, CDR1 is DFQATT, CDR2 SNEGSKA (reference sequence). This CDR3 is built from 15 residues. The CDR3 DNA is TGCAGTGCTAGAGGGAGGCCCGGCGGGTTGGAGACCCAGTACTTC. It is translated as CSARGRPGGLETQYF.

CDR3 region: CSASGTHPYNEQFF. The CDR3 nucleotides are TGCAGTGCTAGCGGGACTCATCCCTACAATGAGCAGTTCTTC. The V gene is TRBV20-1, the J gene TRBJ2-1, with D perhaps TRBD2 (6 bases). V lost 3 bases and J lost 2, with 11 bases in between. CDR3 length equals 14 residues. Germline CDR1 and CDR2: DFQATT and SNEGSKA (reference sequence).

This clonotype was picked up a small number of times. The chain has TRBV6-1 and TRBJ1-2; D gene ambiguous. V lost 5 bases and J 6 bases, leaving 10 bases between the germline ends. This CDR3 is built from 12 residues. The germline V gene encodes CDR1 MNHNS and CDR2 SASEGT. The CDR3 loop is CASSPLVHGYTF. The CDR3 DNA sequence: TGTGCCAGCAGTCCCCTCGTCCATGGCTACACCTTC.

The J gene is TRBJ2-7, the V gene TRBV2; D remains ambiguous. This CDR3 spans 12 amino acids. Germline values: CDR1 SNHLY, CDR2 FYNNEI. Trimming cost V 5 bases and J 4 bases, with 9 bases left between them. DNA for the CDR3: TGTGCCAGCAGTCTAAGAACATACGAGCAGTACTTC. This translates into CASSLRTYEQYF.

The chain's CDR3 is CAISYQLHGYTF. Written as DNA, the CDR3 is TGTGCCATCAGTTACCAGCTCCATGGCTACACCTTC. The V call is TRBV10-3, the J call TRBJ1-2; D gene unclear. This CDR3 is built from 12 residues. The germline CDR1 and CDR2 sequences are ENHRY and SYGVKD. Trimming took off 5 bases at V and 6 bases at J, with 10 bases between the two ends.

This clonotype was recorded only once. This chain links TRBV6-1 with TRBJ1-1; no firm D call. V lost 7 bases and J lost 6, with 18 bases in between. This CDR3 has 14 residues. Germline V lookup: CDR1 MNHNS, CDR2 SASEGT. CDR3 DNA sequence: TGTGCCAGCAATGGCCCGACCTCAAACGCTGAAGCTTTCTTT. It yields the protein CASNGPTSNAEAFF.

This chain connects TRBV20-1 to TRBJ1-6; no firm D call. The germline V and J ends were trimmed by 0 bases and 10 bases, with 19 bases remaining between them. Germline V gives CDR1 DFQATT, CDR2 SNEGSKA (reference sequence). The CDR3 consists of 16 residues. CDR3 DNA: TGCAGTGCTAGAGATGGCTCGTCGGCCCGGGCGTCACCCCTCCACTTT. Protein product: CSARDGSSARASPLHF.

The gene calls are TRBV6-5 and TRBJ1-5; possible D gene TRBD1, 5 bases. V shed 2 bases and J shed 6 bases, with 8 bases lying between them. CDR3 length: 13 amino acids. Germline V gene lookup returns CDR1 MNHEY and CDR2 SVGAGI. CDR3: CASSYVGGQPQHF. As DNA, the CDR3 is TGTGCCAGCAGTTACGTGGGGGGTCAGCCCCAGCATTTT.

The chain couples TRBV7-2 to TRBJ1-2; weak D call: TRBD1 (5 bases). Germline-derived CDR1 and CDR2 are SGHTA and FQGNSA. The CDR3 has 13 residues. Deletions cut 4 bases from V and 6 bases from J, with 12 bases between. This CDR3 reads CASSYLLGDGYTF. The CDR3 DNA follows: TGTGCCAGCAGCTACCTCTTGGGGGATGGCTACACCTTC.

The chain carries TRBV28 and TRBJ2-1; perhaps TRBD2 as D (5 bases). V lost 5 bases and J lost 9, with 20 bases in between. CDR1 is MDHEN, CDR2 SYDVKM, per germline. CDR3 length equals 15 residues. This CDR3 reads CASSPTIPSFIEQFF. The CDR3, as DNA: TGTGCCAGCAGTCCCACTATTCCTAGCTTTATTGAGCAGTTCTTC.

The V call is TRBV2, the J call TRBJ1-5; possible D gene TRBD1, 5 bases. This CDR3 has 15 residues. V was clipped by 7 bases and J by 5 bases, with 18 bases between them. Germline V CDR1 and CDR2: SNHLY, FYNNEI. The CDR3: CASKPGSGAHQPQHF. The CDR3 DNA is TGTGCCAGCAAACCGGGGTCTGGGGCGCATCAGCCCCAGCATTTT.

This clonotype was observed a handful of times. A much more abundant neighbour one base away suggests this may be a read error. The chain combines TRBV2 with TRBJ2-5, with 15 bases that match TRBD2. The CDR3 runs 14 residues. With V trimmed by 10 bases and J by 9 bases, 9 bases remained unmatched. Germline V gives CDR1 SNHLY, CDR2 FYNNEI. In DNA, the CDR3 is TGTGCCACCGGGACTAGCGGGAGGCGGGGGGCCCAGTACTTC. Translated: CATGTSGRRGAQYF.

The genes are TRBV20-1 and TRBJ2-4; no clear D. The CDR3 has 12 amino acids. Trimming removed 0 bases at V and 5 bases at J, with 5 bases between. CDR1 DFQATT and CDR2 SNEGSKA come from the germline V gene (reference sequence). CDR3 nucleotide sequence: TGCAGTGCTAGAGAAGGCCAAAACATTCAGTACTTC. The encoded protein is CSAREGQNIQYF.

The chain joins TRBV7-2 to TRBJ2-6; either TRBD1 or TRBD2 may fit D (5 bases each). The germline CDR1 and CDR2 sequences are SGHTA and FQGNSA. V was trimmed by 9 bases and J by 0 bases, leaving 18 bases between them. This CDR3 contains 17 residues. In DNA, the CDR3 is TGTGCCAGACAACGGGGCAGGGCCAGCTCTGGGGCCAACGTCCTGACTTTC. Encoded protein: CARQRGRASSGANVLTF.

The chain's CDR3 is CAWRDRRFYEQYF. The CDR3 region has the DNA TGTGCCTGGAGGGACAGAAGGTTTTACGAGCAGTACTTC. The V call is TRBV30, the J call TRBJ2-7, with D maybe TRBD1 (6 bases). Germline assignment: CDR1 GTSNPN and CDR2 SVGIG (reference sequence). The V end was cut by 3 bases, the J end by 4 bases, with 13 bases between. The CDR3 extends over 13 amino acids.

This chain connects TRBV20-1 to TRBJ1-2; TRBD1 is a possible D gene (5 bases). Germline values: CDR1 DFQATT, CDR2 SNEGSKA (reference sequence). Trimming removed 3 bases at V and 7 bases at J, with 18 bases between. This CDR3 region has 14 residues. CDR3 sequence: CSARGGADPAGYTF. Written as DNA, the CDR3 is TGCAGTGCTAGGGGCGGGGCGGATCCCGCTGGCTACACCTTC.

This sequence joins TRBV30 and TRBJ2-7, with no clear D. V was trimmed by 1 base and J by 2 bases, leaving 12 bases between them. The CDR3 has 14 residues. Germline loops: CDR1 GTSNPN, CDR2 SVGIG (reference sequence). The CDR3 DNA reads TGTGCCTGGAGTGGGGTGTGGGCGACCTACGAGCAGTACTTC. Translating it yields CAWSGVWATYEQYF.

The J gene is TRBJ2-1, the V gene TRBV20-1; D remains unclear. Trimming stripped 6 bases from V and 3 bases from J, with 15 bases between. The CDR3 consists of 14 residues. From germline, CDR1 is DFQATT and CDR2 SNEGSKA (reference sequence). The CDR3 here is CSAPGSPYYNEQFF. As DNA, the CDR3 is TGCAGTGCACCCGGCAGCCCCTACTACAATGAGCAGTTCTTC.

The rearrangement uses TRBV7-2 and TRBJ2-7, with D unclear. This CDR3 spans 11 amino acids. The germline gives CDR1 SGHTA, CDR2 FQGNSA. Between the trimmed V and J ends, which lost 4 bases and 4 bases, there was a span of 5 bases. CDR3 in amino acids: CASSYIYEQYF. CDR3 nucleotides: TGTGCCAGCAGCTATATTTACGAGCAGTACTTC.

V and J are TRBV20-1 and TRBJ2-7, with 7 bases identical to TRBD2. The length of the CDR3 is 15 residues. V trimming: 8 bases; J trimming: 2 bases; junction bases outside the gene matches: 15. From germline, CDR1 is DFQATT and CDR2 SNEGSKA (reference sequence). The CDR3 loop reads CSSADPRERTYEQYF. The CDR3, as DNA: TGCAGTTCTGCAGACCCGCGGGAGCGGACCTACGAGCAGTACTTC.

This chain links TRBV28 with TRBJ2-7; 9 bases map to TRBD1. Germline-derived CDR1 and CDR2 are MDHEN and SYDVKM. The CDR3 extends over 15 amino acids. With 4 bases clipped from V and 4 bases from J, the junction kept 8 bases outside the gene matches. The CDR3 DNA follows: TGTGCCAGCAGTTCCCGAGGGGACAGGGTATACGAGCAGTACTTC. As protein: CASSSRGDRVYEQYF.